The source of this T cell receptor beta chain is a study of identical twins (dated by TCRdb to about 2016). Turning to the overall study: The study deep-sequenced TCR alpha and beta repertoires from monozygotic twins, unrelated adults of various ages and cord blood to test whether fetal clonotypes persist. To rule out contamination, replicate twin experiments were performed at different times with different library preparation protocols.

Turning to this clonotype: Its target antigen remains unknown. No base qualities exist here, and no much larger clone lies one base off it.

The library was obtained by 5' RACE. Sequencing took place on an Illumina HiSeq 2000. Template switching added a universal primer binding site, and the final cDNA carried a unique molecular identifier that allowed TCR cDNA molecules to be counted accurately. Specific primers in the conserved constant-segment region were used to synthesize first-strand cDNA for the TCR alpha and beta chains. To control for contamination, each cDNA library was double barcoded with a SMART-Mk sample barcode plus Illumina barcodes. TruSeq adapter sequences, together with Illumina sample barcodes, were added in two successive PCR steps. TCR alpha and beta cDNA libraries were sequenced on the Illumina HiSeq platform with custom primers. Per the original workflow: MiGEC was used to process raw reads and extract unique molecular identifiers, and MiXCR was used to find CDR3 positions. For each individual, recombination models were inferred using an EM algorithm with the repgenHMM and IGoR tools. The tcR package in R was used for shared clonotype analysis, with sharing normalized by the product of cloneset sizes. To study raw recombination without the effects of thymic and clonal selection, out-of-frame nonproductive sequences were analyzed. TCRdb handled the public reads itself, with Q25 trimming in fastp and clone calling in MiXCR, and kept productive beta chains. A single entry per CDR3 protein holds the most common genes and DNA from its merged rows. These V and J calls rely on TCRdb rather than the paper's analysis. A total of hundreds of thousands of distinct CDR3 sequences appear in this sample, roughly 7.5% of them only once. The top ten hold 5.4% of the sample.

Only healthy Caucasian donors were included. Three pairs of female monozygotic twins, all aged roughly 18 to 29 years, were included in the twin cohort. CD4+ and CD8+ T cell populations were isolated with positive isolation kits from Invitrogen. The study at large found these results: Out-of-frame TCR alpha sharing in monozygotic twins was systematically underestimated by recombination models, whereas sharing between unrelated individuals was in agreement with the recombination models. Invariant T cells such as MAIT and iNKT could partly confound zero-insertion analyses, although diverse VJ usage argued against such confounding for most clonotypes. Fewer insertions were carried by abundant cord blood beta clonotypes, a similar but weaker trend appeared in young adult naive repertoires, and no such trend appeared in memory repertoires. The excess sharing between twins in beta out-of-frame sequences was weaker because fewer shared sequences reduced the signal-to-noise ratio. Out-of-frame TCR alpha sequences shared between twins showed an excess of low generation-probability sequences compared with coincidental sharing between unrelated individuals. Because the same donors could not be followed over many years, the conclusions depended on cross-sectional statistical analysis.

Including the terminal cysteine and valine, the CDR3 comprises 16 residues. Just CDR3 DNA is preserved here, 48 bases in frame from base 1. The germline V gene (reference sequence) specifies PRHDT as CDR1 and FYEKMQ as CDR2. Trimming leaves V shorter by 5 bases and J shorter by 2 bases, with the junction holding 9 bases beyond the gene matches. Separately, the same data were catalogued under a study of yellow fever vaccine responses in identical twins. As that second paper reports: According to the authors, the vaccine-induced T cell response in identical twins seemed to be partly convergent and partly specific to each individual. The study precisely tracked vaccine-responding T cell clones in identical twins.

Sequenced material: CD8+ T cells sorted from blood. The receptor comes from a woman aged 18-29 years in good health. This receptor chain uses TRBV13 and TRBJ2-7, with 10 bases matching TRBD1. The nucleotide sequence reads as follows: TGTGCCAGCAGCAGCTCAGGGACAGGGGTCCCCTACGAGCAGTACGTC. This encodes CASSSSGTGVPYEQYV.